This T cell receptor beta chain was found in a study of shared clonotypes between healthy human individuals. Points from the study as a whole: Clonotypes not shared had lower generation probabilities than those common to all four donors. Few donors limited the genetic and exposure-history diversity represented. Rarefaction exposed incomplete sorted-subset sequencing despite large depth.

Source study methods: ImmunoSEQ sequences covered only the junction and lacked quality scores; filtering therefore differed. Profiled with immunoSEQ multiplex PCR; TCRdb holds only in-frame clones, not every one. V, J and clone size are those of that table, while D and trimming were read from the DNA. Here the sample spans 2 million to 2.5 million clones, 95% being singletons. Worth noting for this clone: Its antigen is undetermined.

Germline CDR1 MNHNS, CDR2 SASEGT. The CDR3 is 13 residues long. The germline V and J ends were trimmed by 4 bases and 1 base, with 7 bases remaining between them. The chain is built from TRBV6-1 and TRBJ2-5, with D uncertain. This sequence was found in a man younger than 35 in good health. The sequenced sample consisted of naive CD4+ T cells sorted from blood. As to subset: CD45RA+ positively selected. DNA for the CDR3: TGTGCCAGCAGTGTGGTGGGCCAAGAGACCCAGTACTTC. This sequence encodes CASSVVGQETQYF.